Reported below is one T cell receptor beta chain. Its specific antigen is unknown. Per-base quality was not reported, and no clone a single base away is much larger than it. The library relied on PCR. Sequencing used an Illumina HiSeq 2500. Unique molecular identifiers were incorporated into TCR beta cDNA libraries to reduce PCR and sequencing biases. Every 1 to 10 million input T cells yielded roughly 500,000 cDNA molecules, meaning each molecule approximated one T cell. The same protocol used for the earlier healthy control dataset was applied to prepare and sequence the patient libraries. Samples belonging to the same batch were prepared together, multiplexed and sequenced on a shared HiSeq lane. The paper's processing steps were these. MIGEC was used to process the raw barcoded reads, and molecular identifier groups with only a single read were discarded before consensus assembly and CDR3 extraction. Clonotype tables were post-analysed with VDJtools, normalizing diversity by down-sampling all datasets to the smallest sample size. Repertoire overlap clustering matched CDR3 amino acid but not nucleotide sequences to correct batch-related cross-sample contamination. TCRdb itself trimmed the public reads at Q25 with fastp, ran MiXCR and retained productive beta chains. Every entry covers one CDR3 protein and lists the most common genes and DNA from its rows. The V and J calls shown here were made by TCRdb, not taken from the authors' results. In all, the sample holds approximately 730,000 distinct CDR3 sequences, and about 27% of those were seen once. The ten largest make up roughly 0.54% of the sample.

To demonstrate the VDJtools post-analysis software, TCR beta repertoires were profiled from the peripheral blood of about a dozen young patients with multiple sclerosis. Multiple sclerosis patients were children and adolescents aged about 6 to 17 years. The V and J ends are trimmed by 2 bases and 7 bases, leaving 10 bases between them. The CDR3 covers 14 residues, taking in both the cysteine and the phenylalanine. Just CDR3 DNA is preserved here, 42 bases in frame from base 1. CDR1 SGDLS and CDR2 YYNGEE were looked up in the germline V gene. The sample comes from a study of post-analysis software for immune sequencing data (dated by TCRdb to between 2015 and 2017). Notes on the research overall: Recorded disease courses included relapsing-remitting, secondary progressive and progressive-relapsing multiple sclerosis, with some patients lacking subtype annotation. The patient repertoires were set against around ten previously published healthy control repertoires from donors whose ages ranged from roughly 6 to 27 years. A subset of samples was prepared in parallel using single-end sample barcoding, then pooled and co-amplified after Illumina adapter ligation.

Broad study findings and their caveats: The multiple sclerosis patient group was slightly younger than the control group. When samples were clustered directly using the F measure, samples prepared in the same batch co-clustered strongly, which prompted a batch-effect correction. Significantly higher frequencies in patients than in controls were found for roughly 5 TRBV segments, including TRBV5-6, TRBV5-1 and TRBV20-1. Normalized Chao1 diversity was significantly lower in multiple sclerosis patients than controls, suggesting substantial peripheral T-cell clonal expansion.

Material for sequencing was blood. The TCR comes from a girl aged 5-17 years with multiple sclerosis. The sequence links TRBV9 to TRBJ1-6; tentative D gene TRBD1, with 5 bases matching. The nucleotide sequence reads TGTGCCAGCAGCGTTCGAGGGGACAATTCACCCCTCCACTTT. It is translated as CASSVRGDNSPLHF.